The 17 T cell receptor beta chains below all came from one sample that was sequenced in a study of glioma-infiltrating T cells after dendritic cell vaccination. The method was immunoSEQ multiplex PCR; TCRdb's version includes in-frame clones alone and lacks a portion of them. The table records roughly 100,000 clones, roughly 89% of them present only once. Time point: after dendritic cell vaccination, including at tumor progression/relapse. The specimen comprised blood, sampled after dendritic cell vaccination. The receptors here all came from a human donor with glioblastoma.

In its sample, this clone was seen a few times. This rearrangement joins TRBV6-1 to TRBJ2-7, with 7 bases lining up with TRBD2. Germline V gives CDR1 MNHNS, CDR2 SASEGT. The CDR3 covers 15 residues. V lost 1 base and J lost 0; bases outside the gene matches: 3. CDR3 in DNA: TGTGCCAGCAGTGAAGGAGCGGGGAGCTCCTACGAGCAGTACTTC. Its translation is CASSEGAGSSYEQYF.

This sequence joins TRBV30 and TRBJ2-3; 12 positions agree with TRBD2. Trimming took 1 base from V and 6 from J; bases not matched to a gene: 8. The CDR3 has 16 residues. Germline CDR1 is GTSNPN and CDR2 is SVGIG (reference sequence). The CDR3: CAWSASGTSGRDTQYF. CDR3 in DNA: TGTGCCTGGAGTGCATCCGGGACTAGCGGGCGGGATACGCAGTATTTT.

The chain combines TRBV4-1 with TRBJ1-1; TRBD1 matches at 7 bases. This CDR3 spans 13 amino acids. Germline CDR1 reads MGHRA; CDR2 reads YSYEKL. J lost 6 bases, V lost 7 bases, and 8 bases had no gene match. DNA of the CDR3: TGCGCCAGCACCGTGACAGGGATCGCTGAAGCTTTCTTT. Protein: CASTVTGIAEAFF.

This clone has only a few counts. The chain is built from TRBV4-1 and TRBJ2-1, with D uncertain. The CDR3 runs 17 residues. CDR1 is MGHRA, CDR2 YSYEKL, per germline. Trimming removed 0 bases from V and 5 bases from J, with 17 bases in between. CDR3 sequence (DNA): TGCGCCAGCAGCCAAGATTTCAGATCGGCGGATAACAATGAGCAGTTCTTC. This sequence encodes CASSQDFRSADNNEQFF.

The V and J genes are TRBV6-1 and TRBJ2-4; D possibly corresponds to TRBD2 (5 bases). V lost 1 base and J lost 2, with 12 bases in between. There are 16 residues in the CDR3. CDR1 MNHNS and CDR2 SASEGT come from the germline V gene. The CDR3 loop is CASSEDWGETKNIQYF. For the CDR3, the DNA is TGTGCCAGCAGTGAAGATTGGGGAGAGACCAAAAACATTCAGTACTTC.

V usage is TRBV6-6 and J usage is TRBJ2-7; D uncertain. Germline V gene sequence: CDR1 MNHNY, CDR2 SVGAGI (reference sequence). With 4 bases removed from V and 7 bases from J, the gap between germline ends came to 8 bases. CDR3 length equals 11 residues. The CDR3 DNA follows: TGTGCCAGCAGTTCCCTCGTGGAGCAGTACTTC. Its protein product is CASSSLVEQYF.

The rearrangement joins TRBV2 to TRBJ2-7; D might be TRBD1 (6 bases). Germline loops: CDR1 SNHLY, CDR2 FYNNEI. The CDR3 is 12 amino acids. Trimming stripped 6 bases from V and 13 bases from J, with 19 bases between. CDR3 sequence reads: CASRYTGFPGYF. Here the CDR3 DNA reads TGTGCCAGCAGATATACAGGGTTCCCGGGATACTTC.

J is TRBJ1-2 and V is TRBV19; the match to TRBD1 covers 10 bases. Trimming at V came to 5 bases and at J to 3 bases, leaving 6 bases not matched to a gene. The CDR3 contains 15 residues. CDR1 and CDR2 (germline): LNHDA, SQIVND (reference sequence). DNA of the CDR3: TGTGCCAGTAGTTCGGCCGGGACAGGGGACTATGGCTACACCTTC. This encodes CASSSAGTGDYGYTF.

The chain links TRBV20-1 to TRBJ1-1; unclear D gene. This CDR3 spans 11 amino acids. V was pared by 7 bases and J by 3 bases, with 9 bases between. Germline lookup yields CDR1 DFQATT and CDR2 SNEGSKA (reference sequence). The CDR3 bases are TGCAGTGTGGCCCAGGACACTGAAGCTTTCTTT. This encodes CSVAQDTEAFF.

Written as DNA, the CDR3 is TGTGCCACCAGCAGGGAGACGACTAGTTCATTCGAGCAGTTCTTC. It is translated as CATSRETTSSFEQFF. V gene TRBV15 combines with J gene TRBJ2-1; D is possibly TRBD2 (6 bases). V lost 3 bases to trimming and J lost 10 bases, with 19 bases between them. Germline-derived CDR1 and CDR2 are LNHNV and YYDKDF (reference sequence). The CDR3 extends over 15 amino acids.

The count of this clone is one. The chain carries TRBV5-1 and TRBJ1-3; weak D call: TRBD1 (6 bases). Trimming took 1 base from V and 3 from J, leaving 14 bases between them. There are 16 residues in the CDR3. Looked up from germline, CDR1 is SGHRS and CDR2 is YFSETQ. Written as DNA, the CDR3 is TGCGCCAGCAGCTTGACAGGGTCTCTCTATGGAAACACCATATATTTT. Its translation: CASSLTGSLYGNTIYF.

The CDR3 DNA follows: TGCGCCAGCAGCCAGGTGGGCTACAATGAGCAGTTCTTC. Translation gives CASSQVGYNEQFF. The chain couples TRBV5-1 to TRBJ2-1; no definite D call. The CDR3 is made up of 13 amino acids. Looked up from germline, CDR1 is SGHRS and CDR2 is YFSETQ. The V end was cut by 4 bases, the J end by 3 bases, with 8 bases between. The full variable domain, completed using reference TRBV5-1 and TRBJ2-1, is KAGVTQTPRYLIKTRGQQVTLSCSPISGHRSVSWYQQTPGQGLQFLFEYFSETQRNKGNFPGRFSGRQFSNSRSEMNVSTLELGDSALYLCASSQVGYNEQFFGPGTRLTVL.

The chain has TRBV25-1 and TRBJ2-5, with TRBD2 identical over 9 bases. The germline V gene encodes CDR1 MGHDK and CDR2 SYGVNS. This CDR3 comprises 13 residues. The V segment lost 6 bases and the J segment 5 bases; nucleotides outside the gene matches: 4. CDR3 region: CASRGLAGETQYF. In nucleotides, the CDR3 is TGTGCCAGCAGGGGACTAGCTGGGGAGACCCAGTACTTC.

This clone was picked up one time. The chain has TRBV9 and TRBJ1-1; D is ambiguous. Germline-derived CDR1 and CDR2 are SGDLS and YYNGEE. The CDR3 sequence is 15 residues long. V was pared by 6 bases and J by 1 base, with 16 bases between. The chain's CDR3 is CASTFASGGNTEAFF. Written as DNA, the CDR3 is TGTGCCAGCACCTTCGCCAGCGGTGGGAACACTGAAGCTTTCTTT.

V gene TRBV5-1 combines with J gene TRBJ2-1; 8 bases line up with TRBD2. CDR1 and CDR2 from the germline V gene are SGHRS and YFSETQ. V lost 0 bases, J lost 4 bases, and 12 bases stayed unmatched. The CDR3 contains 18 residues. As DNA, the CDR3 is TGCGCCAGCAGCTTGGCGAGGAGCGGGAGTGGGGTTTACAATGAGCAGTTCTTC. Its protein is CASSLARSGSGVYNEQFF.

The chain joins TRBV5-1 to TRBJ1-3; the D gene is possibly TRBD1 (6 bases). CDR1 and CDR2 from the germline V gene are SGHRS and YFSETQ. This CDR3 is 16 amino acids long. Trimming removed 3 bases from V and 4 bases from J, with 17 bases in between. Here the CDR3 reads CASSSIGGIAGNTIYF. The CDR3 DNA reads TGCGCCAGCAGCTCGATAGGGGGTATCGCAGGAAACACCATATATTTT.

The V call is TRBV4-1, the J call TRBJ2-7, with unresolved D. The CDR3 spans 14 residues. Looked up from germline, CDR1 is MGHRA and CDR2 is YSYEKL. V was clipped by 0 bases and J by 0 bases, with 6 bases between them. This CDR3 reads CASSQDRSSYEQYF. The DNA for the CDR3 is TGCGCCAGCAGCCAAGATAGGAGCTCCTACGAGCAGTACTTC.